The 24 T cell receptor beta chains below all came from one sample that was sequenced in a study of vaccination effects on CD4 cells after COVID-19. Isolating CD4+ T cells followed less than 12 days of culture. These receptors are not linked to any known antigen. This table comes from immunoSEQ multiplex PCR, and its TCRdb copy is limited to in-frame clones, with some not included. The table lists 35,000 to 40,000 clones, roughly 74% of them singletons. This material consisted of CD4+ T cells from PBMCs cultured without peptide, taken before COVID-19 vaccination. The receptors come from a human donor who received a COVID-19 vaccine.

J is TRBJ2-5 and V is TRBV3-1 (or the pseudogene TRBV3-2), with 9 bases that match TRBD1. V shed 0 bases, J shed 5 bases, and the junction held 4 bases outside the gene matches. This CDR3 is 15 amino acids long. Per germline, CDR1 LGHDT and CDR2 YNNKEL (reference sequence). CDR3 protein: CASSQEQGAGETQYF. The CDR3 nucleotides read TGTGCCAGCAGCCAAGAACAGGGGGCAGGGGAGACCCAGTACTTC.

This clone was found once. The rearrangement joins TRBV19 to TRBJ1-3, with a weak D call TRBD1 (6 bases). Trimming took off 2 bases at V and 1 base at J, with 9 bases between the two ends. The CDR3 is 15 residues long. CDR1 and CDR2 from the germline V gene are LNHDA and SQIVND (reference sequence). In nucleotides, the CDR3 is TGTGCCAGTAGTATAATTACAGGGTCTGGAAACACCATATATTTT. Its protein is CASSIITGSGNTIYF.

CDR3 amino acids: CASSVGPGDTEAFF. CDR3 DNA: TGTGCCAGCAGCGTGGGTCCGGGGGACACTGAAGCTTTCTTT. This chain links TRBV9 with TRBJ1-1; TRBD1 might be the D (5 bases). The CDR3 extends over 14 amino acids. Germline CDR1 is SGDLS and CDR2 is YYNGEE. The V gene lost 2 bases and the J gene lost 3 bases, with 11 bases spanning the gap.

This clone showed up just a few times. The chain is built from TRBV25-1 and TRBJ2-2, with D possibly matching TRBD1 (5 bases). Germline values: CDR1 MGHDK, CDR2 SYGVNS. Between the trimmed V and J ends, which lost 4 bases and 6 bases, there was a span of 18 bases. The CDR3 extends over 16 amino acids. CDR3: CASSATGQGHAGELFF. The CDR3 region has the DNA TGTGCCAGCAGTGCTACCGGGCAGGGTCACGCCGGGGAGCTGTTTTTT.

V usage is TRBV4-2 and J usage is TRBJ1-3; tentative D call: TRBD1 (5 bases). Germline values: CDR1 LGHNA, CDR2 YNFKEQ. V lost 0 bases and J lost 0, with 15 bases in between. The CDR3 runs 18 residues. The CDR3 DNA sequence: TGTGCCAGCAGCCAAGAAGGGGCCGTCGACCACTCTGGAAACACCATATATTTT. Its protein is CASSQEGAVDHSGNTIYF.

The chain is built from TRBV6-5 and TRBJ1-4, with TRBD1 identical over 7 bases. Germline CDR1 and CDR2: MNHEY and SVGAGI. The CDR3 length is 15 residues. The J segment lost 0 bases and the V segment lost 5 bases, leaving 3 bases of the junction unmatched. The CDR3 DNA sequence: TGTGCCAGCAGTACTACAGGGGCAACTAATGAAAAACTGTTTTTT. Protein: CASSTTGATNEKLFF.

CDR3 nucleotides: TGTGCCAGTAGTGGTAGGGGGTGGCAGGTCGGGGGCACTGAAGCTTTCTTT. Amino acid sequence: CASSGRGWQVGGTEAFF. The V and J genes are TRBV19 and TRBJ1-1; D possibly corresponds to TRBD1 (6 bases). The CDR3 sequence is 17 residues long. Trimming left V 5 bases short and J 4 bases short, with 23 bases between. Germline-derived CDR1 and CDR2 are LNHDA and SQIVND (reference sequence).

This chain joins TRBV2 and TRBJ1-3; no clear D gene. The CDR3 totals 15 residues. CDR1 and CDR2 from the germline V gene are SNHLY and FYNNEI. V lost 0 bases and J 0 bases, leaving 6 bases between the germline ends. CDR3 coding DNA: TGTGCCAGCAGTGAAGCGCGATTCTCTGGAAACACCATATATTTT. This codes for CASSEARFSGNTIYF.

The rearrangement joins TRBV2 to TRBJ1-1; D is undetermined. This CDR3 contains 15 residues. Deletions cut 3 bases from V and 1 base from J, with 12 bases between. Per the germline V gene, CDR1 is SNHLY and CDR2 is FYNNEI. The CDR3 coding sequence is TGTGCCAGCAGTGAGGCTGGCAGCCGGAACACTGAAGCTTTCTTT. It encodes CASSEAGSRNTEAFF.

This clone was seen once. This chain joins TRBV11-3 and TRBJ2-2; D may be TRBD1 (6 bases). The CDR3 has 14 residues. CDR1 and CDR2 from the germline V gene are SGHNT and YENEEA. Deletions cut 0 bases from V and 11 bases from J, with 13 bases between. In DNA form, the CDR3 reads TGTGCCAGCAGCTTAGATATAGGCAGGGGAGAGCTGTTTTTT. Its translation: CASSLDIGRGELFF. The whole variable domain, filled in from reference TRBV11-3 and TRBJ2-2, reads EAGVVQSPRYKIIEKKQPVAFWCNPISGHNTLYWYLQNLGQGPELLIRYENEEAVDDSQLPKDRFSAERLKGVDSTLKIQPAELGDSAVYLCASSLDIGRGELFFGEGSRLTVL.

The chain recombines TRBV7-2 with TRBJ2-1, with 9 bases lining up with TRBD2. J was trimmed by 10 bases and V by 2 bases; bases with no gene match: 9. The length of the CDR3 is 15 residues. Germline V gene data show CDR1 as SGHTA and CDR2 as FQGNSA. CDR3 region: CASSLRRGGLAEQFF. The DNA for the CDR3 is TGTGCCAGCAGCTTACGGCGGGGGGGCTTGGCGGAGCAGTTCTTC. The full variable domain, completed using reference TRBV7-2 and TRBJ2-1, is GAGVSQSPSNKVTEKGKDVELRCDPISGHTALYWYRQSLGQGLEFLIYFQGNSAPDKSGLPSDRFSAERTGGSVSTLTIQRTQQEDSAVYLCASSLRRGGLAEQFFGPGTRLTVL.

The chain carries TRBV3-1 (or the pseudogene TRBV3-2) and TRBJ2-3; 8 positions match TRBD2. There are 16 residues in the CDR3. V was pared by 1 base and J by 3 bases, with 6 bases of the junction left unmatched. Germline lookup yields CDR1 LGHDT and CDR2 YNNKEL (reference sequence). The CDR3 bases are TGTGCCAGCAGCCAAGCTACGGGAGGGCCGACAGATACGCAGTATTTT. Encoded protein: CASSQATGGPTDTQYF.

This chain uses TRBV2 with TRBJ2-5; 7 bases line up with TRBD2. V lost 6 bases to trimming and J lost 2 bases; unmatched junction nucleotides: 9. Germline CDR1 SNHLY, CDR2 FYNNEI. This CDR3 region has 15 residues. CDR3: CASRLDSGPQETQYF. For the CDR3, the DNA is TGTGCCAGCAGGTTGGATAGCGGGCCTCAAGAGACCCAGTACTTC.

This chain joins TRBV7-2 and TRBJ1-1; the D is unclear. The CDR3 runs to 13 residues. Between the trimmed V and J ends, which lost 5 bases and 11 bases, there was a span of 18 bases. Germline CDR1 reads SGHTA; CDR2 reads FQGNSA. The CDR3 sequence: CASSKGPEKLAFF. The CDR3 DNA is TGTGCCAGCAGCAAAGGGCCAGAGAAGTTGGCTTTCTTT.

This chain connects TRBV28 to TRBJ2-7; D unresolved. This CDR3 spans 13 amino acids. Germline CDR1 and CDR2: MDHEN and SYDVKM. V lost 2 bases and J lost 2, with 7 bases in between. CDR3 bases: TGTGCCAGCAGTTTAGGCATTCCCTACGAGCAGTACTTC. Translated: CASSLGIPYEQYF.

The chain joins TRBV18 to TRBJ1-2; TRBD1 agrees at 7 bases. CDR1 is KGHSH and CDR2 is LQKENI in the germline V gene. V trimming: 3 bases; J trimming: 5 bases; junction bases outside the gene matches: 9. The CDR3 is 15 amino acids. CDR3 residues: CASSPGTGVGYGYTF. CDR3 nucleotides: TGTGCCAGCTCACCCGGTACAGGGGTTGGTTATGGCTACACCTTC.

V is TRBV19 and J is TRBJ1-5; D perhaps matches TRBD1 (5 bases). Germline V gene lookup returns CDR1 LNHDA and CDR2 SQIVND (reference sequence). CDR3 length: 17 residues. Trimming removed 1 base at V and 1 base at J, with 14 bases between. The CDR3: CASSIVATGKSNQPQHF. In DNA, the CDR3 is TGTGCCAGTAGTATAGTGGCCACAGGAAAGAGCAATCAGCCCCAGCATTTT.

This clone appeared a few times. The J gene is TRBJ2-1, the V gene TRBV30; D might be TRBD2 (6 bases). The germline CDR1 and CDR2 sequences are GTSNPN and SVGIG (reference sequence). V was trimmed by 3 bases and J by 3 bases, leaving 15 bases between them. The CDR3 extends over 15 amino acids. CDR3 residues: CAWSPDGGSYNEQFF. The CDR3 nucleotides are TGTGCCTGGAGCCCTGACGGGGGAAGCTACAATGAGCAGTTCTTC.

This clone was observed a handful of times. The chain recombines TRBV2 with TRBJ2-2, with D perhaps TRBD1 (5 bases). Deletions cut 1 base from V and 7 bases from J, with 10 bases between. This CDR3 region has 14 residues. Germline loops: CDR1 SNHLY, CDR2 FYNNEI. In DNA, the CDR3 is TGTGCCAGCAGTGAAGGGGGCGTCGGCGGGGAGCTGTTTTTT. It codes for CASSEGGVGGELFF.

J is TRBJ1-2 and V is TRBV28; TRBD1 agrees at 10 bases. Germline V gene sequence: CDR1 MDHEN, CDR2 SYDVKM. Unmatched junction bases numbered 9, after V lost 3 bases and J lost 8 bases. This CDR3 comprises 15 residues. The CDR3 loop is CASSFGTGEIGGYTF. The CDR3 DNA sequence: TGTGCCAGCAGTTTTGGGACAGGGGAGATAGGGGGCTACACCTTC.

The V call is TRBV4-2, the J call TRBJ2-7; 8 nucleotides agree with TRBD1. The CDR3 sequence is 17 residues long. Germline values: CDR1 LGHNA, CDR2 YNFKEQ. V shed 0 bases and J 2 bases; nucleotides not matched to a gene: 9. The CDR3 here is CASSQDLWGQDAYEQYF. CDR3 nucleotide sequence: TGTGCCAGCAGCCAAGATTTGTGGGGACAGGACGCCTACGAGCAGTACTTC.

The chain is built from TRBV5-4 and TRBJ2-7, with D unresolved. The CDR3 spans 15 residues. The germline CDR1 and CDR2 sequences are SGHNT and YYREEE (reference sequence). V lost 1 base and J 5 bases, leaving 16 bases between the germline ends. The CDR3 here is CASSLSPAPYDEQYF. CDR3 in DNA: TGTGCCAGCAGCTTGTCCCCGGCCCCTTACGACGAGCAGTACTTC.

DNA for the CDR3: TGTGCCAGCAGCTGGGGAACGACTTCCACCGGGGAGCTGTTTTTT. Its protein is CASSWGTTSTGELFF. This chain joins TRBV5-6 and TRBJ2-2; D is uncertain. V was clipped by 3 bases and J by 4 bases, with 13 bases between them. This CDR3 is 15 amino acids long. Germline-derived CDR1 and CDR2 are SGHDT and YYEEEE.

V is TRBV6-2 or TRBV6-3 and J is TRBJ2-5, with D maybe TRBD2 (5 bases). In germline, CDR1 is MNHEY, CDR2 SVGEGT. The CDR3 runs 14 residues. V was clipped by 2 bases and J by 4 bases, with 11 bases between them. CDR3 sequence: CASSYVRGGETQYF. CDR3 coding DNA: TGTGCCAGCAGTTACGTTCGGGGTGGAGAGACCCAGTACTTC.